Reported below is one T cell receptor (beta chain). Its antigen is still unknown. The CDR3 length is 13 residues. The V gene's germline CDR1 is LGHNA and CDR2 YSLEER. These data belong to a study of T cells expressing NK-cell markers. TCRdb reworked the 5' RACE reads into one entry per CDR3 protein, no DNA. Its clone listing holds approximately 110,000 distinct CDR3 sequences. General study results and limits: In a group of about 6 donors, dominant NKG2C+ clonotypes represented roughly 1.0-8% of CD8+ T cells.

The specimen sequenced was blood T cells: a sorted CD56 or NKG2C T cell subset, CD4+ or CD8+ T cells, or bulk PBMC T cells (not recorded which). The receptor's source is a woman aged 18 to 69 in good health. This chain connects TRBV4-3 to TRBJ2-7; the TCRdb D gene call, TRBD1, has no DNA to confirm it. CDR3 protein: CASSQVGGPEQYF.